The sequence of this T cell receptor beta chain was determined in a study of T cell responses to AZD1222 COVID-19 vaccine. Broader study findings: Vaccine-associated CD4 TCRs ranged over spike, dominating at 160-218 and 743-854. The donor group comprised mostly white British people and more females; the analysis possibly underestimated clonal diversity. Seropositivity was recorded at baseline in only a handful of AZD1222 recipients.

The CDR3 extends over 15 amino acids. V dropped 6 bases and J dropped 0; count of bases not matched to a gene: 8. Germline CDR1 LNHDA, CDR2 SQIVND (reference sequence). Generated by immunoSEQ multiplex PCR, the TCRdb table keeps only in-frame clones and is missing some. The profile shows about 120,000 clones, 88% of them singletons. Turning to this clone: Antigen unknown.

J is TRBJ2-7 and V is TRBV19; TRBD2 matches at 7 bases. Sequenced material: peripheral blood, taken on day 0 of MenACWY control vaccination. This sequence was found in an adult in good health. CDR3 nucleotide sequence: TGTGCCAGTAGGGGACTACACACTAGCTCCTACGAGCAGTACTTC. Translating gives CASRGLHTSSYEQYF. The full variable domain, in which reference TRBV19 and TRBJ2-7 provide the parts outside the CDR3, is DGGITQSPKYLFRKEGQNVTLSCEQNLNHDAMYWYRQDPGQGLRLIYYSQIVNDFQKGDIAEGYSVSREKKESFPLTVTSAQKNPTAFYLCASRGLHTSSYEQYFGPGTRLTVT.